This TCR beta chain appears in the sequencing data of a study of shared clonotypes between healthy human individuals. Germline values: CDR1 MNHNY, CDR2 SVGAGI (reference sequence). The CDR3 sequence is 14 residues long. With 5 bases removed from V and 0 bases from J, the gap between germline ends came to 8 bases. Assay execution proceeded at the deep level. Sequenced by immunoSEQ multiplex PCR; TCRdb stores in-frame clones only, minus some. This table holds millions of clones, approximately 95% found once. V and J are TRBV6-6 and TRBJ1-5, with unresolved D. The receptor comes from a man aged 18 to 30 in good health. The material sequenced was naive CD4+ T cells sorted from blood. Stated subset: CD45RA+ positively selected. Here the CDR3 reads CASSTGYSNQPQHF. CDR3 coding DNA: TGTGCCAGCAGTACCGGATATAGCAATCAGCCCCAGCATTTT.